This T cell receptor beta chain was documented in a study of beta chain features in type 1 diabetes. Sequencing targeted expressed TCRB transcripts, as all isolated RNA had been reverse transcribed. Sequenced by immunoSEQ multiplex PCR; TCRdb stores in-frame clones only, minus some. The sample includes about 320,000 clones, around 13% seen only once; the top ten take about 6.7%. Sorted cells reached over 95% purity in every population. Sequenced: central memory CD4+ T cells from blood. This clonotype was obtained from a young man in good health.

In DNA, the CDR3 is TGTGCCAGCGTCGGCAGGAGCTCCTACAATGAGCAGTTCTTC. Translating it yields CASVGRSSYNEQFF. The chain combines TRBV11-3 with TRBJ2-1; D is undetermined. V was clipped by 8 bases and J by 0 bases, with 11 bases between them. The CDR3 is 14 amino acids. The germline gives CDR1 SGHNT, CDR2 YENEEA.